The 3 T cell receptor beta chains below all came from one sample that was sequenced in a study of beta chain features in type 1 diabetes. Isolated RNA was reverse transcribed in full, so expressed TCRB transcripts were sequenced. The data were produced by immunoSEQ multiplex PCR, yet TCRdb's version contains in-frame clones alone and is incomplete. The table has hundreds of thousands of clones, 14% seen once. Sequenced material: central memory CD4+ T cells from blood. These receptors originate from a man between 25 and 39 years old in good health.

This clone has a handful of counts. The rearrangement uses TRBV7-9 and TRBJ2-1; 7 positions match TRBD2. CDR1 and CDR2 (germline): SEHNR, FQNEAQ (reference sequence). V dropped 9 bases and J dropped 8; count of bases not matched to a gene: 13. The CDR3 has 14 residues. The CDR3 reads CASSRRELIHEQFF. The CDR3 DNA reads TGTGCCAGTAGTAGGCGGGAGTTAATCCATGAGCAGTTCTTC.

The chain recombines TRBV7-2 with TRBJ1-2, with 7 bases that match TRBD1. Losses at the gene ends were 4 bases for V and 7 bases for J; bases not matched to a gene: 3. The CDR3 spans 12 residues. Germline CDR1 and CDR2: SGHTA and FQGNSA. The CDR3 bases are TGTGCCAGCAGCTGGCAGGGGGTTGGCTACACCTTC. This codes for CASSWQGVGYTF.

V is TRBV6-5 and J is TRBJ1-1, with D maybe TRBD1 (5 bases). CDR1 and CDR2 from the germline V gene are MNHEY and SVGAGI. V was trimmed by 6 bases and J by 5 bases, leaving 13 bases between them. The CDR3 runs to 13 residues. In DNA, the CDR3 is TGTGCCAGCAGGACAAATCGGGGGACTGAAGCTTTCTTT. Translation gives CASRTNRGTEAFF.